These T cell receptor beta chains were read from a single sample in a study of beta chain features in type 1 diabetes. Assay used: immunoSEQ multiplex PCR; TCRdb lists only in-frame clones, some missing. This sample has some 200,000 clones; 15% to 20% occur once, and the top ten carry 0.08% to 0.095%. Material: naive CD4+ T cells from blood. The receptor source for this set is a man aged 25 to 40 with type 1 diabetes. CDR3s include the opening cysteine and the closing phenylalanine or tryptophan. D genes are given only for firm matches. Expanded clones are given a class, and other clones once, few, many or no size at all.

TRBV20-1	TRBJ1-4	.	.	CSARTEKLFF	TGCAGTGCTAGGACCGAAAAACTGTTTTTT
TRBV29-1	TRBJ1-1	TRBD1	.	CSVRAGGNTEAFF	TGCAGCGTGAGGGCAGGGGGAAACACTGAAGCTTTCTTT
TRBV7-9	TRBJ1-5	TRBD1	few	CASSFLDRENQPQHF	TGTGCCAGCAGCTTTTTGGACAGGGAAAACCAGCCCCAGCATTTT
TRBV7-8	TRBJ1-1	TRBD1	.	CASTPGGRNTEAFF	TGTGCCAGCACCCCAGGGGGGAGGAACACTGAAGCTTTCTTT
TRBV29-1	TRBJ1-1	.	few	CSVVIFVNTEAFF	TGCAGCGTTGTTATCTTTGTGAACACTGAAGCTTTCTTT
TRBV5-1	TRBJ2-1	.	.	CASSLLTRDLTYNEQFF	TGCGCCAGCAGCTTGCTCACCCGGGACTTAACCTACAATGAGCAGTTCTTC
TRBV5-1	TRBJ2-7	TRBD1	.	CASSWMTGTGNEQYF	TGCGCCAGCAGCTGGATGACCGGGACAGGGAACGAGCAGTACTTC
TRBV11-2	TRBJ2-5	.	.	CASSLDEVRETQYF	TGTGCCAGCAGCTTAGATGAAGTGAGGGAGACCCAGTACTTC
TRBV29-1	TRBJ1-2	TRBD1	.	CSVLPTGGGGYTF	TGCAGCGTCCTCCCGACAGGGGGAGGAGGCTACACCTTC
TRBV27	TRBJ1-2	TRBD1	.	CASSSRTGVANYGYTF	TGTGCCAGCAGTTCCCGGACAGGGGTAGCTAACTATGGCTACACCTTC
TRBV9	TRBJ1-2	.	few	CASSVDGSPNYGYTF	TGTGCCAGCAGCGTAGACGGCAGCCCTAACTATGGCTACACCTTC
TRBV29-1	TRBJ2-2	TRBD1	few	CSVERQGYTGELFF	TGCAGCGTTGAACGACAGGGTTACACCGGGGAGCTGTTTTTT
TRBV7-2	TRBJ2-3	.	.	CASSRLGTDTQYF	TGTGCCAGCAGCCGGTTGGGCACAGATACGCAGTATTTT
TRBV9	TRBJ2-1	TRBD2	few	CASSVLAGGGNEQFF	TGTGCCAGCAGCGTACTAGCGGGAGGAGGCAATGAGCAGTTCTTC
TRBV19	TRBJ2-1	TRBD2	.	CASSRGLAGGLEQFF	TGTGCCAGTAGCCGCGGACTAGCGGGTGGGCTGGAGCAGTTCTTC
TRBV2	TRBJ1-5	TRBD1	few	CASTPQGGNQPQHF	TGTGCCAGCACCCCTCAGGGGGGCAATCAGCCCCAGCATTTT
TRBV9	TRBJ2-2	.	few	CASSVVETLGERELFF	TGTGCCAGCAGCGTAGTCGAGACCCTCGGAGAAAGGGAGCTGTTTTTT
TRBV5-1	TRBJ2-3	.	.	CASSLGWGGTDTQYF	TGCGCCAGCAGTTTGGGGTGGGGAGGCACAGATACGCAGTATTTT
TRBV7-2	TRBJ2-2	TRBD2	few	CASSPRPGLNTGELFF	TGTGCCAGCAGTCCTCGTCCGGGACTAAACACCGGGGAGCTGTTTTTT
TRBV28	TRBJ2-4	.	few	CASSSASLQGGKNIQYF	TGTGCCAGCAGTTCGGCCAGTTTACAGGGAGGGAAAAACATTCAGTACTTC
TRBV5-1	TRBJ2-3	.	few	CASSFGAVTDTQYF	TGCGCCAGCAGCTTTGGAGCGGTGACAGATACGCAGTATTTT
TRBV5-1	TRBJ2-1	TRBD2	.	CASSLGLAGANEQFF	TGCGCCAGCAGCTTGGGACTAGCGGGAGCCAATGAGCAGTTCTTC
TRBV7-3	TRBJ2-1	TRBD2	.	CASSFSGSSYNEQFF	TGTGCCAGCAGCTTTAGCGGGAGCTCCTACAATGAGCAGTTCTTC
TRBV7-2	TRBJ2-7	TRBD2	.	CASSLERTSGSYEQYF	TGTGCCAGCAGCTTAGAGCGGACTAGCGGCTCCTACGAGCAGTACTTC
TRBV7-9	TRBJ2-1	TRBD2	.	CASSQDWEGEQFF	TGTGCCAGCAGCCAGGACTGGGAGGGTGAGCAGTTCTTC
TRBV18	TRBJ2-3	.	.	CASSGGTSTDTQYF	TGTGCCAGCTCGGGGGGCACCAGCACAGATACGCAGTATTTT
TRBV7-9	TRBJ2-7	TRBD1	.	CASSIGTGTYEQYF	TGTGCCAGCAGCATTGGGACAGGCACCTACGAGCAGTACTTC
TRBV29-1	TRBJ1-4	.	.	CSVSRGTYEKLFF	TGCAGCGTTTCAAGGGGCACCTATGAAAAACTGTTTTTT
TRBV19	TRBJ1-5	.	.	CASSIGITQPQHF	TGTGCCAGTAGTATAGGGATCACCCAGCCCCAGCATTTT
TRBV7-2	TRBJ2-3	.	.	CASAFLDTQYF	TGTGCCAGCGCCTTCTTAGATACGCAGTATTTT
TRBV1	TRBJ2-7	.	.	CTSSQDRRTSGSKGEQYF	TGCACCAGCAGCCAAGATCGAAGGACTAGCGGGAGCAAAGGCGAGCAGTACTTC
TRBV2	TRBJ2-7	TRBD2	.	CASRRTSGSYEQYF	TGTGCCAGCCGAAGGACTAGCGGAAGCTACGAGCAGTACTTC
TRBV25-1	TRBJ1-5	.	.	CASSDRGGRSNQPQHF	TGTGCCAGCAGTGACAGAGGGGGAAGAAGCAATCAGCCCCAGCATTTT